Below are 17 T cell receptor beta chains sequenced from a single sample in a study of blood T cell repertoires in COVID-19 (dated by TCRdb to about 2020). The library relied on the immunoSEQ multiplex PCR assay. The table was pulled from immuneACCESS by TCRdb, which kept in-frame rearrangements only. Such tables lose some clones; where checked, under half of the loss comes from unresolved V genes, and the rest has no known cause. The sample records 200,000 to 300,000 clones, under 90% of which are singletons. The ten largest clonotypes hold 3% to 4% of the sample. What was sequenced was PBMCs or T cells enriched from blood (not recorded which). The origin of the receptors is a woman under 40 with acute COVID-19.

The rearrangement links TRBV9 to TRBJ2-1; TRBD1 matches at 8 bases. V trimming: 3 bases; J trimming: 3 bases; junction bases outside the gene matches: 5. The CDR3 sequence is 15 residues long. Germline loops: CDR1 SGDLS, CDR2 YYNGEE. The CDR3 loop reads CASSGPGQGYNEQFF. Here the CDR3 DNA reads TGTGCCAGCAGCGGTCCTGGACAGGGCTACAATGAGCAGTTCTTC.

As concerns this clone: Distinct nucleotide sequences in the sample also encode this CDR3. This sequence joins TRBV30 and TRBJ1-5, with 9 positions matching TRBD1. V was pared by 4 bases and J by 5 bases, with 6 bases of the junction left unmatched. The CDR3 runs to 14 residues. Germline V lookup: CDR1 GTSNPN, CDR2 SVGIG (reference sequence). The DNA for the CDR3 is TGTGCCTGGACTGGACAGGGGCTATATCAGCCCCAGCATTTT. The encoded protein is CAWTGQGLYQPQHF.

This clone has a single count. V usage is TRBV2 and J usage is TRBJ1-6; D possibly corresponds to TRBD1 (5 bases). Germline assignment: CDR1 SNHLY and CDR2 FYNNEI. The V end was cut by 3 bases, the J end by 7 bases, with 13 bases between. CDR3 length: 15 residues. The CDR3 sequence: CASSERDGENSPLHF. DNA of the CDR3: TGTGCCAGCAGTGAGCGGGACGGAGAAAATTCACCCCTCCACTTT.

This clone was recorded only once. V gene TRBV11-3 combines with J gene TRBJ1-1, with TRBD1 identical over 7 bases. The length of the CDR3 is 13 residues. Looked up from germline, CDR1 is SGHNT and CDR2 is YENEEA. The J segment lost 7 bases and the V segment lost 4 bases, leaving 6 bases of the junction unmatched. The chain's CDR3 is CASSSTGAREAFF. DNA for the CDR3: TGTGCCAGCAGCTCCACAGGGGCCCGTGAAGCTTTCTTT.

V gene TRBV5-1 combines with J gene TRBJ1-2; D might be TRBD1 (6 bases). V was trimmed by 4 bases and J by 4 bases, leaving 11 bases between them. Germline V gene sequence: CDR1 SGHRS, CDR2 YFSETQ. The CDR3 is made up of 13 amino acids. CDR3 protein: CASSPDSLYGYTF. CDR3 in DNA: TGCGCCAGCAGCCCGGACAGCCTCTATGGCTACACCTTC.

The V and J genes are TRBV16 and TRBJ1-5; D ambiguous. This CDR3 is built from 14 residues. CDR1 is KGHSY and CDR2 is FQNENV in the germline V gene. Trimming took off 3 bases at V and 3 bases at J, with 9 bases between the two ends. The CDR3 region is CASSQRRDNQPQHF. CDR3 coding DNA: TGTGCCAGCAGCCAGCGAAGAGACAATCAGCCCCAGCATTTT.

The V gene is TRBV5-1, the J gene TRBJ1-2, with a possible D match to TRBD1 (5 bases). Germline CDR1 and CDR2: SGHRS and YFSETQ. This CDR3 spans 14 amino acids. V shed 4 bases and J shed 8 bases, with 18 bases lying between them. The CDR3 loop reads CASSQERGGSGYTF. The CDR3 DNA reads TGCGCCAGCAGCCAGGAGCGGGGCGGGTCCGGCTACACCTTC.

The chain carries TRBV2 and TRBJ2-3; possibly TRBD2 for D (5 bases). Germline V gene sequence: CDR1 SNHLY, CDR2 FYNNEI. CDR3 length equals 14 residues. V lost 8 bases and J 1 base, leaving 13 bases between the germline ends. CDR3 protein: CASALVLRTDTQYF. In nucleotides, the CDR3 is TGTGCCAGCGCACTAGTTTTGCGCACAGATACGCAGTATTTT.

The chain recombines TRBV19 with TRBJ1-2; TRBD1 might be the D (5 bases). Between the trimmed V and J ends, which lost 3 bases and 2 bases, there was a span of 7 bases. Germline lookup yields CDR1 LNHDA and CDR2 SQIVND (reference sequence). The length of the CDR3 is 13 residues. The CDR3, as DNA: TGTGCCAGTAGTATGGGGCAGAACTATGGCTACACCTTC. As protein: CASSMGQNYGYTF. The full variable domain, in which reference TRBV19 and TRBJ1-2 provide the parts outside the CDR3, is DGGITQSPKYLFRKEGQNVTLSCEQNLNHDAMYWYRQDPGQGLRLIYYSQIVNDFQKGDIAEGYSVSREKKESFPLTVTSAQKNPTAFYLCASSMGQNYGYTFGSGTRLTVV.

The V and J genes are TRBV6-2 or TRBV6-3 and TRBJ1-1, with D perhaps matching TRBD1 (5 bases). Germline V lookup: CDR1 MNHEY, CDR2 SVGEGT. The V and J ends lost 0 bases and 3 bases respectively, with 11 bases between them. The CDR3 covers 15 residues. CDR3 DNA sequence: TGTGCCAGCAGTTACTCGGGGGGTTTGGACACTGAAGCTTTCTTT. Translating gives CASSYSGGLDTEAFF.

A single count supports this clone. Written as DNA, the CDR3 is TGTGCCAGCAGCAGGGGCTATAATCAGCCCCAGCATTTT. It is translated as CASSRGYNQPQHF. The chain carries TRBV5-6 and TRBJ1-5, with D perhaps matching TRBD1 (5 bases). This CDR3 region has 13 residues. V was shortened by 4 bases and J by 4 bases, with 9 bases between the two germline ends. CDR1 and CDR2 from the germline V gene are SGHDT and YYEEEE. The full variable domain, completed using reference TRBV5-6 and TRBJ1-5, is DAGVTQSPTHLIKTRGQQVTLRCSPKSGHDTVSWYQQALGQGPQFIFQYYEEEERQRGNFPDRFSGHQFPNYSSELNVNALLLGDSALYLCASSRGYNQPQHFGDGTRLSIL.

The chain has TRBV7-2 and TRBJ1-6; a weak D match, TRBD1 (6 bases). Trimming left V 5 bases short and J 8 bases short, with 19 bases between. This CDR3 contains 16 residues. CDR1 is SGHTA, CDR2 FQGNSA, per germline. This CDR3 reads CASSLRRAGVYSPLHF. DNA of the CDR3: TGTGCCAGCAGCCTGCGCCGGGCAGGGGTTTATTCACCCCTCCACTTT.

J is TRBJ2-2 and V is TRBV24-1; D possibly corresponds to TRBD1 (5 bases). V was clipped by 0 bases and J by 0 bases, with 7 bases between them. The CDR3 extends over 16 amino acids. CDR1 and CDR2 (germline): KGHDR, SFDVKD. The chain's CDR3 is CATSDLKGSNTGELFF. For the CDR3, the DNA is TGTGCCACCAGTGATTTGAAGGGGTCGAACACCGGGGAGCTGTTTTTT.

The chain recombines TRBV20-1 with TRBJ2-5; D remains unclear. Germline CDR1 and CDR2: DFQATT and SNEGSKA (reference sequence). This CDR3 has 14 residues. V lost 3 bases and J lost 1, with 12 bases in between. The CDR3 loop is CSASPPAGQETQYF. In nucleotides, the CDR3 is TGCAGTGCTAGTCCCCCGGCAGGCCAAGAGACCCAGTACTTC.

The chain links TRBV7-9 to TRBJ2-5, with 12 bases identical to TRBD2. CDR1 and CDR2 from the germline V gene are SEHNR and FQNEAQ (reference sequence). The CDR3 contains 17 residues. Germline trimming cut 1 base from V and 5 bases from J; bases unmatched to any gene: 8. CDR3 region: CASSLGLAGVPVETQYF. For the CDR3, the DNA is TGTGCCAGCAGCTTAGGACTAGCGGGGGTACCCGTCGAGACCCAGTACTTC.

This rearrangement joins TRBV18 to TRBJ2-5; the match to TRBD2 covers 10 bases. Trimming at V came to 3 bases and at J to 2 bases, leaving 9 bases not matched to a gene. Germline V gene sequence: CDR1 KGHSH, CDR2 LQKENI. This CDR3 region has 17 residues. The CDR3 DNA is TGTGCCAGCTCACCCCTCCAACTAGCGGGGAAACAAGAGACCCAGTACTTC. It yields the protein CASSPLQLAGKQETQYF.

The rearrangement links TRBV5-4 to TRBJ2-1; D is ambiguous. The length of the CDR3 is 17 residues. The V end was cut by 4 bases, the J end by 5 bases, with 22 bases between. CDR1 SGHNT and CDR2 YYREEE come from the germline V gene (reference sequence). The CDR3 DNA is TGTGCCAGCAGCCGACGGCCTGAGGTTGTAAGGAACAATGAGCAGTTCTTC. Translating gives CASSRRPEVVRNNEQFF.